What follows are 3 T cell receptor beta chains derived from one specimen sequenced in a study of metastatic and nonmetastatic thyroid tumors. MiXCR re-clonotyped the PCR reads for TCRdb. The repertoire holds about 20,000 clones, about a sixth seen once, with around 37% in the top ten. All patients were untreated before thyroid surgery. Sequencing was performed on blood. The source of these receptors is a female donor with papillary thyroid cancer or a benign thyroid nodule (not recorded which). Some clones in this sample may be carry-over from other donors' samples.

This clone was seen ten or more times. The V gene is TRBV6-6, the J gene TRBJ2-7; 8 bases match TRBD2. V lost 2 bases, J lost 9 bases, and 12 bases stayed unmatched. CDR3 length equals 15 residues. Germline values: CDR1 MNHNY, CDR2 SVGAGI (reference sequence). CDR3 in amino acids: CASSYKGAGDVRQYF. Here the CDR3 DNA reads TGTGCCAGCAGTTACAAGGGAGCGGGAGACGTCCGGCAGTACTTC.

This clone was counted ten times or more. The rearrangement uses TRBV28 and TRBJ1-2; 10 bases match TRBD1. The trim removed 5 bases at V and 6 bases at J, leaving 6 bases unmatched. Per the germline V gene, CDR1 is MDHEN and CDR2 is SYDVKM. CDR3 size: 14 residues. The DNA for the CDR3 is TGTGCCAGCAGTGAAACCGGGACAGGGGATGGCTACACCTTC. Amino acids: CASSETGTGDGYTF.

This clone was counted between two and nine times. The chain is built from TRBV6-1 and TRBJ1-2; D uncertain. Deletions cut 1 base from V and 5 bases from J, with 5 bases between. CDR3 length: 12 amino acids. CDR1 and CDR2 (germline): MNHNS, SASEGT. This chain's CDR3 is CASSEVVYGYTF. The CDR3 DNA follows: TGTGCCAGCAGTGAAGTAGTGTATGGCTACACCTTC.